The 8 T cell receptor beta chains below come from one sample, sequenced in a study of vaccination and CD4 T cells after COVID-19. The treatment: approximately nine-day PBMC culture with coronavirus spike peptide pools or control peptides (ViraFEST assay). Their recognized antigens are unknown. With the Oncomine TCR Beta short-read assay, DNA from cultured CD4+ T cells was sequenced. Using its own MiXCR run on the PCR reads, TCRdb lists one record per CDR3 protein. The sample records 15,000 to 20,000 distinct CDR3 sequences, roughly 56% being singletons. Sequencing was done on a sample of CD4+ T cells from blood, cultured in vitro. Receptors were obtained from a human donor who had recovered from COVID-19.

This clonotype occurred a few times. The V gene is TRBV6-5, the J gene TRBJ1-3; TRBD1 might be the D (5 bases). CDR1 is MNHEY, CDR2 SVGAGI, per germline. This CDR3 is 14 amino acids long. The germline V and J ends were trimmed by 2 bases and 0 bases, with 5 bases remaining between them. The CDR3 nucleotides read TGTGCCAGCAGTTACAGGGGCTCTGGAAACACCATATATTTT. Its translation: CASSYRGSGNTIYF.

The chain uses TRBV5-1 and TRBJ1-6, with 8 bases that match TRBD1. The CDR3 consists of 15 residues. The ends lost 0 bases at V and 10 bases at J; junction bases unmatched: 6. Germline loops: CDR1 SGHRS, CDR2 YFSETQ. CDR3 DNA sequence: TGCGCCAGCAGCTTGGAGGTGACAGGGGACTCACCCCTCCACTTT. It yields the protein CASSLEVTGDSPLHF. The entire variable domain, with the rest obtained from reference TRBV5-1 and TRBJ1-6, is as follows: KAGVTQTPRYLIKTRGQQVTLSCSPISGHRSVSWYQQTPGQGLQFLFEYFSETQRNKGNFPGRFSGRQFSNSRSEMNVSTLELGDSALYLCASSLEVTGDSPLHFGNGTRLTVT.

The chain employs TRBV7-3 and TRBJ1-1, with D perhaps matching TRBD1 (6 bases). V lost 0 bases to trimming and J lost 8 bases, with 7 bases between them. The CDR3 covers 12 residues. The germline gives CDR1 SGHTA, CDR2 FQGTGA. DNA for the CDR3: TGTGCCAGCAGCTTAACCGGGGGCGAAGCTTTCTTT. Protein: CASSLTGGEAFF.

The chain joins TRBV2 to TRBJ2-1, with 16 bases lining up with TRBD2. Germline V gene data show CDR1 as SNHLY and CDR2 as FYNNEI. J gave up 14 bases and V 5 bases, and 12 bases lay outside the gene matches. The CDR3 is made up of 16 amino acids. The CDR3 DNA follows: TGTGCCAGCAGTTGGGGACTAGCGGGAGGGCCAAATGGGGAGTTCTTC. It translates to CASSWGLAGGPNGEFF.

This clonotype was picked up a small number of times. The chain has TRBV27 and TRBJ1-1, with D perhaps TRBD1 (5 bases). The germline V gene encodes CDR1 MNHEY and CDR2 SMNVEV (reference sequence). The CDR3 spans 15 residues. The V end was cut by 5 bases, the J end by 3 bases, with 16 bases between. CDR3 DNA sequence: TGTGCCAGCAGTCCCGATCGGGGGATGGACACTGAAGCTTTCTTT. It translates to CASSPDRGMDTEAFF.

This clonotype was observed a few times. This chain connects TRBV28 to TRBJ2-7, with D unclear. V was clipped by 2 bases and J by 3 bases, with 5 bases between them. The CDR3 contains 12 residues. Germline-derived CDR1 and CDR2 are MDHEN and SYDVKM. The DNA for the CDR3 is TGTGCCAGCAGTTTAGGTAGCTACGAGCAGTACTTC. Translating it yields CASSLGSYEQYF.

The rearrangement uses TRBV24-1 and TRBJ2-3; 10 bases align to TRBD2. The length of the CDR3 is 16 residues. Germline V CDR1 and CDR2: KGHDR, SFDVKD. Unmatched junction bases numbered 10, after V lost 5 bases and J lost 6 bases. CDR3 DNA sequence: TGTGCCACCAGTGTGACTAGCGGGCTCCACGGGGATACGCAGTATTTT. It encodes CATSVTSGLHGDTQYF.

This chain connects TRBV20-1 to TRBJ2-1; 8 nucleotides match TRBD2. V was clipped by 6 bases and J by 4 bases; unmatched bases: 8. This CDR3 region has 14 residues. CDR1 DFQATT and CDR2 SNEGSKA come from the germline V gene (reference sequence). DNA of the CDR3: TGCAGTGCGCCTCCTAGCGGGTTATACAATGAGCAGTTCTTC. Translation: CSAPPSGLYNEQFF.